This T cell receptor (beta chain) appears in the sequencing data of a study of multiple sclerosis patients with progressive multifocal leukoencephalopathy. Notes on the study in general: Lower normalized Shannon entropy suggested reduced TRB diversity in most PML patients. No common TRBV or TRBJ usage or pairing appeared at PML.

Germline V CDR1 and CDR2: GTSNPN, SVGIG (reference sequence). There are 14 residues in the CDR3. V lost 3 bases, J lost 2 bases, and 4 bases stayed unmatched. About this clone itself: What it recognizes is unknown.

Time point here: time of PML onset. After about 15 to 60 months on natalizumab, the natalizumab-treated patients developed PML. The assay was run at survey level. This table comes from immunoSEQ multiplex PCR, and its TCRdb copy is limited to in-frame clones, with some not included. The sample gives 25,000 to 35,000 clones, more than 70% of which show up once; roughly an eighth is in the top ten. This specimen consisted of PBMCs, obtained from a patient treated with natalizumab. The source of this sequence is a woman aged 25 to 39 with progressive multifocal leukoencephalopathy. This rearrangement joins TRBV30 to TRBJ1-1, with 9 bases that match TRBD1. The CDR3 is CAWRDRGINTEAFF. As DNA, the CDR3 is TGTGCCTGGAGGGACAGGGGAATAAACACTGAAGCTTTCTTT.